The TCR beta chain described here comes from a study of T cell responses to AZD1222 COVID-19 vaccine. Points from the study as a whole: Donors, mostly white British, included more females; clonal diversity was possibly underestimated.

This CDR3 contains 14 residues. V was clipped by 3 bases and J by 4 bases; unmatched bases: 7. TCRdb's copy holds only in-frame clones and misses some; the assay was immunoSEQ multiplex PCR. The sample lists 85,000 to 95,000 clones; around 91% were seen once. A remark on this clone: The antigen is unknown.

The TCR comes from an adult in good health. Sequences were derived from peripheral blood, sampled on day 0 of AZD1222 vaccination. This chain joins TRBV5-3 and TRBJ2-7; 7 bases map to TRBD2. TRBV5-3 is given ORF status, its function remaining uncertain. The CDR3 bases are TGTGCCAGAAGCTGGTGGGGGGGTACATACGAGCAGTACTTC. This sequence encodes CARSWWGGTYEQYF.